The entry below gives a single TCR beta chain sequence along with its context. Antigen unknown. The sample belongs to a study of CD8+CD57+ T cells in acquired aplastic anemia. Study-level information: The study obtained an average of roughly 2.9 ug of DNA from sorted CD4+ and CD8+ cells. Study-wide results and limits: Patients had roughly 29 CD8+ CDR3 sequences in common with controls (the shared set). The CD8+ Simpson's diversity of patients and controls was not significantly different.

Previously, flow cytometry had revealed CD8+CD57+ cell expansion in the patients chosen for sequencing. The use of genomic DNA as template underpinned the TCR beta VDJ and CDR3 profiling. MiXCR, run by TCRdb on the reads, gives a single entry per CDR3 protein. The data hold hundreds of thousands of distinct CDR3 sequences, with approximately 33% observed a single time. The sequencing input was sorted CD4+, CD8+, or CD8+CD57+ T cells (not recorded which) from PBMCs. This receptor was obtained from a human donor with aplastic anemia.

CDR3: CASSQGTGTEGYGYTF. CDR3 coding DNA: TGTGCCAGCAGTCAAGGGACCGGGACAGAGGGCTATGGCTACACCTTC. The rearrangement links TRBV12-3 or TRBV12-4 to TRBJ1-2, with 7 bases aligning to TRBD1. Trimming took 5 bases from V and 4 from J; bases not matched to a gene: 13. The CDR3 sequence is 16 residues long.